The 10 T cell receptor beta chains below all came from one sample that was sequenced in a study of Ad26.COV2.S vaccination and SARS-CoV-2 variants. Treatment described: some 20 received Ad26.COV2.S at low or high dose, single or two shots; roughly five received placebo; per-sample allocation not given. Following the first vaccine or placebo injection, samples were taken on day 63. Some clones are missing from TCRdb's copy, which holds only in-frame ones; the method was immunoSEQ multiplex PCR. The sample includes fewer than 900,000 clones, around 89% of them seen just once. Source: peripheral blood, taken in a trial of Ad26.COV2.S vaccine versus placebo. Receptors were obtained from a person aged 18 to 59 who received the Ad26.COV2.S COVID-19 vaccine or a placebo.

The chain is built from TRBV3-1 (or the pseudogene TRBV3-2) and TRBJ2-5, with D hard to call. The CDR3 runs 12 residues. The V end lost 3 bases, the J end lost 3 bases, and 5 bases lay between the germline ends. CDR1 is LGHDT and CDR2 is YNNKEL in the germline V gene (reference sequence). The chain's CDR3 is CASSHLEETQYF. The CDR3 coding sequence is TGTGCCAGCAGCCACCTGGAAGAGACCCAGTACTTC.

The chain recombines TRBV6-5 with TRBJ1-2, with a tentative D call TRBD1 (5 bases). The CDR3 consists of 13 residues. Trimming took off 5 bases at V and 6 bases at J, with 13 bases between the two ends. Germline values: CDR1 MNHEY, CDR2 SVGAGI. The CDR3 DNA follows: TGTGCCAGCAGTCCGGTCGGGGGGAATGGCTACACCTTC. Translation: CASSPVGGNGYTF.

V and J are TRBV19 and TRBJ2-2; D unclear. Germline V CDR1 and CDR2: LNHDA, SQIVND (reference sequence). The germline V and J ends were trimmed by 9 bases and 0 bases, with 11 bases remaining between them. This CDR3 is 14 amino acids long. DNA of the CDR3: TGTGCCAGCACCGGGTCCCCGAACACCGGGGAGCTGTTTTTT. Its translation: CASTGSPNTGELFF.

This clone was observed a few times. This rearrangement joins TRBV9 to TRBJ1-6; D unresolved. In germline, CDR1 is SGDLS, CDR2 YYNGEE. V was clipped by 4 bases and J by 13 bases, with 18 bases between them. CDR3 size: 14 residues. The CDR3 here is CASSSGSSERPLHF. The CDR3 coding sequence is TGTGCCAGCAGCTCTGGGTCCTCCGAGAGGCCCCTCCACTTT.

The chain links TRBV6-6 to TRBJ2-3; 7 bases line up with TRBD2. Per the germline V gene, CDR1 is MNHNY and CDR2 is SVGAGI (reference sequence). CDR3 size: 16 residues. V shed 2 bases and J 1 base; nucleotides not matched to a gene: 6. The CDR3 region is CASSYPGGTGTDTQYF. The CDR3 DNA sequence: TGTGCCAGCAGTTACCCCGGGGGGACCGGCACAGATACGCAGTATTTT.

This rearrangement joins TRBV18 to TRBJ2-6; the match to TRBD1 covers 7 bases. Germline CDR1 KGHSH, CDR2 LQKENI. Trimming took 3 bases from V and 11 from J; bases not matched to a gene: 13. The CDR3 covers 16 residues. CDR3 nucleotides: TGTGCCAGCTCACCCTCAGGGACAGCGATTCGCTACGTCCTGACTTTC. Its translation is CASSPSGTAIRYVLTF.

The chain is built from TRBV21-1 and TRBJ1-3; the table's D call of TRBD1 was not tested on the DNA. TRBV21-1 is a recognized pseudogene. The CDR3 runs 16 residues. DNA for the CDR3: TGTGCCAGCAGCATAAGGGACACTCGCTCTGGAAACACCATATATTTT. Translation: CASSIRDTRSGNTIYF.

This chain links TRBV4-1 with TRBJ2-2; 7 bases fit TRBD1. CDR3 size: 15 residues. Trimming removed 8 bases from V and 0 bases from J; junction bases left unmatched: 6. Looked up from germline, CDR1 is MGHRA and CDR2 is YSYEKL. The CDR3 DNA follows: TGCGCCAGCCGATCGGGACAGCCGAACACCGGGGAGCTGTTTTTT. Amino acid sequence: CASRSGQPNTGELFF.

J is TRBJ2-6 and V is TRBV6-4; a weak D match, TRBD2 (5 bases). V lost 6 bases and J lost 0, with 12 bases in between. The CDR3 totals 16 residues. CDR1 and CDR2 (germline): MRHNA, SNTAGT. CDR3 in DNA: TGTGCCAGCAGCCGGGATCCCCTCTCTGGGGCCAACGTCCTGACTTTC. Its protein is CASSRDPLSGANVLTF.

This clone appeared a few times. The CDR3 loop reads CASSLKGVDTGELFF. The CDR3 DNA is TGTGCCAGCAGCTTGAAGGGGGTGGACACCGGGGAGCTGTTTTTT. The chain is built from TRBV5-4 and TRBJ2-2; TRBD1 is a possible D gene (6 bases). Germline V gene sequence: CDR1 SGHNT, CDR2 YYREEE (reference sequence). V was pared by 1 base and J by 3 bases, with 10 bases between. The CDR3 length is 15 residues.